This is a list of T cell receptor beta chains from one sample in a study of control samples from healthy donors and cancer patients. Sequencing used immunoSEQ multiplex PCR; TCRdb keeps in-frame clones, though not all of them. Seen here are approximately 84,000 clones, 91% observed once, and the top ten hold approximately 14%. Sequencing was performed on blood. The receptors were sampled from a man aged 30 to 39 in good health. Each CDR3 is given with its conserved first and last residue. The order of the fields is D gene, J gene, V gene, clone size, CDR3 DNA, CDR3 protein. The D gene is left open where the match is weak. Clone size is shown for a subset of rows, as once, few, many or a class of expanded clone.

D: -; J: TRBJ1-5; V: TRBV11-3; size: few; DNA: TGTGCCAGCAGCCCATACAGGGATAGCAATCAGCCCCAGCATTTT; CDR3: CASSPYRDSNQPQHF
D: -; J: TRBJ1-2; V: TRBV6-1; size: -; DNA: TGTGCCAGCAGTGAAGCACACCCCGCGGGCTACACCTTC; CDR3: CASSEAHPAGYTF
D: -; J: TRBJ2-7; V: TRBV30; size: -; DNA: TGTGCCTGGAGTAGAGACGGAACCTACGAGCAGTACTTC; CDR3: CAWSRDGTYEQYF
D: -; J: TRBJ2-7; V: TRBV5-1; size: -; DNA: TGCGCCAGCAGCTTGGCCCCACAGGGATCCTACGAGCAGTACTTC; CDR3: CASSLAPQGSYEQYF
D: -; J: TRBJ1-2; V: TRBV6-2/TRBV6-3; size: -; DNA: TGTGCCAGCAGTTACGATGGGAACTATGGCTACACCTTC; CDR3: CASSYDGNYGYTF
D: TRBD1; J: TRBJ2-7; V: TRBV6-5; size: -; DNA: TGTGCCAGCACTAAAGGACAGGGGGCCTACGAGCAGTACTTC; CDR3: CASTKGQGAYEQYF
D: TRBD1; J: TRBJ2-7; V: TRBV6-2/TRBV6-3; size: -; DNA: TGTGCCAGCAGTCAGATCGGGACAGGGGCCTACGAGCAGTACTTC; CDR3: CASSQIGTGAYEQYF
D: -; J: TRBJ2-3; V: TRBV24-1; size: -; DNA: TGTGCCACCAGTGATTTGTGGGGAGATACGCAGTATTTT; CDR3: CATSDLWGDTQYF
D: -; J: TRBJ2-3; V: TRBV19; size: -; DNA: TGTGCCAGTAAGAGTGGCACAGATACGCAGTATTTT; CDR3: CASKSGTDTQYF
D: TRBD1; J: TRBJ2-7; V: TRBV27; size: once; DNA: TGTGCCAGCAGTCGGGGACAGGGTCTGACCTACGAGCAGTACTTC; CDR3: CASSRGQGLTYEQYF
D: -; J: TRBJ1-2; V: TRBV6-5; size: -; DNA: TGTGCCAGCAGTTCCGGGACATACTACTCCACCTTC; CDR3: CASSSGTYYSTF
D: -; J: TRBJ2-1; V: TRBV25-1; size: -; DNA: TGTGCCAGCAGTGCCCGTTATGAGCAGTTCTTC; CDR3: CASSARYEQFF
D: -; J: TRBJ1-5; V: TRBV9; size: -; DNA: TGTGCCAGCAGCGTCGGTAATAGCAATCAGCCCCAGCATTTT; CDR3: CASSVGNSNQPQHF
D: -; J: TRBJ2-1; V: TRBV5-1; size: once; DNA: TGCGCCAGCAGCTCCGGGGGACAAGCTGGGGAGGGTGAGCAGTTCTTC; CDR3: CASSSGGQAGEGEQFF
D: TRBD1; J: TRBJ1-5; V: TRBV5-1; size: -; DNA: TGCGCCAGCAGCTCAGGACAGGGTGGTAATCAGCCCCAGCATTTT; CDR3: CASSSGQGGNQPQHF
D: TRBD1; J: TRBJ2-7; V: TRBV3-1/TRBV3-2; size: -; DNA: TGTGCCAGCAGCCAACCTAACAGGGGAAGCTACGAGCAGTACTTC; CDR3: CASSQPNRGSYEQYF
D: -; J: TRBJ1-5; V: TRBV28; size: -; DNA: TGTGCCAGCAGTTTCGTTGGGGGGGGTTTTACCCAGCATTTT; CDR3: CASSFVGGGFTQHF
D: -; J: TRBJ1-2; V: TRBV27; size: -; DNA: TGTGCCAGCAGTTCCAGACCTGGTTTATATGGCTACACCTTC; CDR3: CASSSRPGLYGYTF
D: TRBD2; J: TRBJ2-5; V: TRBV24-1; size: once; DNA: TGTGCCACCTCTGGGACTAGCGGAGAAGAGACCCAGTACTTC; CDR3: CATSGTSGEETQYF
D: TRBD1; J: TRBJ1-4; V: TRBV28; size: -; DNA: TGTGCCAGCAGGCCGTCACAGGGGCGCGCCGTAAAACTGTTTTTT; CDR3: CASRPSQGRAVKLFF
D: -; J: TRBJ1-6; V: TRBV21-1; size: once; DNA: TGTGCCAGCAGCAACCGGGACAGTAGCTCCTATAATTCACCCCTCCACTTT; CDR3: CASSNRDSSSYNSPLHF
D: -; J: TRBJ2-5; V: TRBV5-1; size: -; DNA: TGCGCCAGCAGCTCCGAGATGGGGCAAGAGACCCAGTACTTC; CDR3: CASSSEMGQETQYF
D: -; J: TRBJ1-1; V: TRBV20-1; size: -; DNA: TGCAGTGCTAGTGGGGGCAGGTCTGAAGCTTTCTTT; CDR3: CSASGGRSEAFF
D: TRBD1; J: TRBJ2-5; V: TRBV2; size: -; DNA: TGTGCCACCCTTACAGGGGAAGAGACCCAGTACTTC; CDR3: CATLTGEETQYF
D: -; J: TRBJ2-2; V: TRBV5-1; size: -; DNA: TGCGCCAGCAGCTTGGCCGTGACAGACACCGGGGAGCTGTTTTTT; CDR3: CASSLAVTDTGELFF
D: TRBD1; J: TRBJ1-6; V: TRBV3-1/TRBV3-2; size: few; DNA: TGTGCCAGCAGCCAAGGTCTACCGGGACAGTATAATTCACCCCTCCACTTT; CDR3: CASSQGLPGQYNSPLHF
D: -; J: TRBJ1-3; V: TRBV30; size: -; DNA: TGTGTTGATGGAAACACCATATATTTT; CDR3: CVDGNTIYF
D: TRBD1; J: TRBJ1-3; V: TRBV3-1/TRBV3-2; size: few; DNA: TGTGCCAGCACAACAGGGGACTCTGGAAACACCATATATTTT; CDR3: CASTTGDSGNTIYF
D: -; J: TRBJ2-7; V: TRBV7-9; size: -; DNA: TGTGCCAGCAGCTTAACCTCGCTCGACGAGCAGTACTTC; CDR3: CASSLTSLDEQYF
D: TRBD1; J: TRBJ2-4; V: TRBV2; size: -; DNA: TGTGCCAGCATTGGGGGCAGGGGGCCAAACATTCAGTACTTC; CDR3: CASIGGRGPNIQYF
D: -; J: TRBJ2-1; V: TRBV10-1; size: -; DNA: TGCGCCAGCAGTGGTAATGCCAACGGAGCCAGATTGCTGTTCTTC; CDR3: CASSGNANGARLLFF
D: -; J: TRBJ1-5; V: TRBV6-5; size: -; DNA: TGTGCCAGCAGCCCCCATAGCAATCAGCCCCAGCATTTT; CDR3: CASSPHSNQPQHF
D: TRBD2; J: TRBJ2-1; V: TRBV10-2; size: -; DNA: TGCGCCAGCAGTGATTGGAGCGGGAGGGCCCAGATCGGCAATGAGCAGTTCTTC; CDR3: CASSDWSGRAQIGNEQFF
D: -; J: TRBJ2-3; V: TRBV27; size: -; DNA: TGTGCCAGCACCTACCTGGGGGCGGGTACGCAGTATTTT; CDR3: CASTYLGAGTQYF
D: TRBD2; J: TRBJ2-7; V: TRBV7-9; size: -; DNA: TGTGCCAGCAGCGGGGGGGTAGCCTACGAGCAGTACTTC; CDR3: CASSGGVAYEQYF
D: TRBD2; J: TRBJ2-1; V: TRBV6-1; size: few; DNA: TGTGCCAGCAGTGATCCAGCGGGGGCCTACAATGAGCAGTTCTTC; CDR3: CASSDPAGAYNEQFF
D: TRBD1; J: TRBJ1-1; V: TRBV7-6; size: -; DNA: TGTGCCAGCAGCTCAATGGACAGGGGGCCGGCTGAAGCTTTCTTT; CDR3: CASSSMDRGPAEAFF
D: -; J: TRBJ1-5; V: TRBV4-3; size: -; DNA: TGCGCCAGCAGCCAAGATCGGACGGCGAGGGGTCAGCCCCAGCATTTT; CDR3: CASSQDRTARGQPQHF
D: TRBD1; J: TRBJ1-6; V: TRBV27; size: -; DNA: TGTGCCAGCAGTTATAGGACAGGGGATTCACCCCTCCACTTT; CDR3: CASSYRTGDSPLHF
D: -; J: TRBJ2-6; V: TRBV6-6; size: -; DNA: TGTGCCAGCACCCACTCGGGCAGGCCCGGGGCCAACGTCCTGACTTTC; CDR3: CASTHSGRPGANVLTF
D: TRBD1; J: TRBJ1-6; V: TRBV9; size: -; DNA: TGTGCCAGCAGCGCAACTAACAGGGGGGATAATTCACCCCTCCACTTT; CDR3: CASSATNRGDNSPLHF
D: TRBD1; J: TRBJ1-1; V: TRBV5-1; size: -; DNA: TGCGCCAGCAGCGACACAGGGGGTACTACTGAAGCTTTCTTT; CDR3: CASSDTGGTTEAFF
D: -; J: TRBJ2-7; V: TRBV9; size: -; DNA: TGTGCCAGCAGCGCGGGGTGGAGCTCCTACGAGCAGTACTTC; CDR3: CASSAGWSSYEQYF
D: -; J: TRBJ2-3; V: TRBV7-9; size: -; DNA: TGTGCCAGCAGATACTCGAGCACAGATACGCAGTATTTT; CDR3: CASRYSSTDTQYF
D: -; J: TRBJ1-2; V: TRBV4-1; size: once; DNA: TGCGCCAGCAGCCAAGAGGTCCAGCCGTCCTATGGCTACACCTTC; CDR3: CASSQEVQPSYGYTF
D: TRBD1; J: TRBJ1-4; V: TRBV5-6; size: -; DNA: TGTGCCAGCAGCCGTTACGGGACAGGGCCCGCAACTAATGAAAAACTGTTTTTT; CDR3: CASSRYGTGPATNEKLFF
D: -; J: TRBJ2-5; V: TRBV7-9; size: -; DNA: TGTGCCAGCAACAAAGGGACATCCGATTACCAAGAGACCCAGTACTTC; CDR3: CASNKGTSDYQETQYF
D: -; J: TRBJ1-1; V: TRBV29-1; size: few; DNA: TGCAGCGTTCGTCTGGTGAACACTGAAGCTTTCTTT; CDR3: CSVRLVNTEAFF
D: -; J: TRBJ2-7; V: TRBV9; size: -; DNA: TGTGCCAGCAGCCCCATGCTGGAGACAGGCTACTACGAGCAGTACTTC; CDR3: CASSPMLETGYYEQYF
D: TRBD2; J: TRBJ2-7; V: TRBV20-1; size: -; DNA: TGCAGTGCTAGTTCGCCTAGCCTCGGGAGGGAGCAGTACTTC; CDR3: CSASSPSLGREQYF
D: -; J: TRBJ2-1; V: TRBV18; size: -; DNA: TGTGCCAGCTCACCTAGCTTTGATGAGCAGTTCTTC; CDR3: CASSPSFDEQFF
D: -; J: TRBJ2-7; V: TRBV18; size: -; DNA: TGTGCCAGCTCACCACGGACGGGGGAGCAGTACTTC; CDR3: CASSPRTGEQYF
D: TRBD1; J: TRBJ1-6; V: TRBV3-1/TRBV3-2; size: -; DNA: TGTGCCAGCAGCCAAACGACAGGGAGAAACTCCTATAATTCACCCCTCCACTTT; CDR3: CASSQTTGRNSYNSPLHF
D: -; J: TRBJ1-2; V: TRBV4-3; size: -; DNA: TGCGCCAGCAGCCCTGGACCGGGACAAACACACTATGGCTACACCTTC; CDR3: CASSPGPGQTHYGYTF